These T cell receptor beta chains were read from a single sample in a study of shared clonotypes between healthy human individuals. Measured with immunoSEQ multiplex PCR; TCRdb has only the in-frame clones, and not every one. The repertoire holds fewer than 700,000 clones, approximately 95% seen once, with 0.11% in the top ten. Material for sequencing was naive CD8+ T cells sorted from blood. These receptors all stem from a woman between 25 and 40 years old in good health. Both conserved end residues are part of each CDR3. A D gene is named only where the DNA matches it firmly. Rows may omit the clone size; those that give it use once, few, many or a size class.

j_call v_call clone_size d_call cdr3_nt cdr3_aa
TRBJ1-6 TRBV27 . . TGTGCCAGCAGTTTATTCCCACAGGAGTATAATTCACCCCTCCACTTT CASSLFPQEYNSPLHF
TRBJ2-7 TRBV19 . TRBD2 TGTGCCAGTAGGGTGACTAGCGGGCACCACGAGCAGTACTTC CASRVTSGHHEQYF
TRBJ2-7 TRBV10-3 . TRBD2 TGTGCCATCAGTGAGTCGGCTAGCGGGAGCTACGAGCAGTACTTC CAISESASGSYEQYF
TRBJ2-1 TRBV27 once . TGTGCCAGCAGTTTATCGGATAGGGCGAGCAATGAGCAGTTCTTC CASSLSDRASNEQFF
TRBJ2-1 TRBV19 . . TGTGCCAGTATGGAGGAAAACATCGATGAGCAGTTCTTC CASMEENIDEQFF
TRBJ2-1 TRBV29-1 . TRBD1 TGCAGCGTTGAAATTGACAGGGAAAGCTCCTACAATGAGCAGTTCTTC CSVEIDRESSYNEQFF
TRBJ2-7 TRBV19 once . TGTGCCAGTAGTGCCCTACAGGGATACGAGCAGTACTTC CASSALQGYEQYF
TRBJ2-6 TRBV9 once . TGTGCCAGCAGCGTAGGCGTATCTGGGGCCAACGTCCTGACTTTC CASSVGVSGANVLTF
TRBJ1-2 TRBV28 . . TGTGCCAGCAGTTTAGAGGACAGCGGTTATGGCTACACCTTC CASSLEDSGYGYTF
TRBJ2-1 TRBV2 once . TGTGCCAGCAGTGAATACCCACGACAGCTGGCCTACAATGAGCAGTTCTTC CASSEYPRQLAYNEQFF
TRBJ1-1 TRBV18 . TRBD1 TGTGCCAGCTCACCCGAACAGGGGGTATTCACTGAAGCTTTCTTT CASSPEQGVFTEAFF
TRBJ2-7 TRBV6-1 . . TGTGCCAGCAGTGAAGGGTACGATAGCTCCTACGAGCAGTACTTC CASSEGYDSSYEQYF
TRBJ2-7 TRBV7-6 . . TGTGCCAGCAGCTTAGCTCCCGAATACGAGCAGTACTTC CASSLAPEYEQYF
TRBJ2-6 TRBV15 . . TGTGCCACCAGCAGAAATTGGGTTACCTCTGGGGCCAACGTCCTGACTTTC CATSRNWVTSGANVLTF
TRBJ2-7 TRBV11-2 . . TGTGCCAGCAGCTTAGTTATCTATGGAGCGGGGAGGGGGTACGAGCAGTACTTC CASSLVIYGAGRGYEQYF
TRBJ1-1 TRBV27 . . TGTGCCAGCAGTAGGGGCAGACCCATGAACACTGAAGCTTTCTTT CASSRGRPMNTEAFF
TRBJ1-2 TRBV19 . . TGTGCCAGTAGTATGCGCCCCGGGGCATACTATGGCTACACCTTC CASSMRPGAYYGYTF
TRBJ2-7 TRBV11-2 . TRBD2 TGTGCCAGCAGCCTGACTAGCGGGAGTGGTACCGAGCAGTACTTC CASSLTSGSGTEQYF
TRBJ2-5 TRBV28 . . TGTGCCAGCAGTTTACCAGCGGGTCTGAGAGAGACCCAGTACTTC CASSLPAGLRETQYF
TRBJ2-7 TRBV19 . . TGTGCCAGTAGTATGGTGGGATACGAGCAGTACTTC CASSMVGYEQYF
TRBJ2-7 TRBV28 . . TGTGCCAGCAGTAACGGCGAGCAGTACTTC CASSNGEQYF
TRBJ2-5 TRBV6-5 . . TGTGCCAGCAGCCCTAATTTAAAGACCCAGTACTTC CASSPNLKTQYF
TRBJ1-2 TRBV27 . . TGTGCCAGCAGTTTTTTTGCGGACTATGGCTACACCTTC CASSFFADYGYTF
TRBJ1-6 TRBV19 . . TGTGCCAGTGCCACGCAGATCTATAATTCACCCCTCCACTTT CASATQIYNSPLHF
TRBJ2-7 TRBV10-1 . TRBD1 TGCGCCAGCAGTGATGGGACAGGGGCAGCCTACGAGCAGTACTTC CASSDGTGAAYEQYF
TRBJ1-5 TRBV27 . . TGTGCCAGCAGTTTAAGTGGCAATCAGCCCCAGCATTTT CASSLSGNQPQHF
TRBJ2-1 TRBV4-1 . . TGCGCCAGCAGTACCTCGGGATGGAGCTCCTACAATGAGCAGTTCTTC CASSTSGWSSYNEQFF
TRBJ2-5 TRBV28 once TRBD1 TGTGCCAGCAGTATTCCGACGACAGGGGACGAAGAGACCCAGTACTTC CASSIPTTGDEETQYF
TRBJ2-5 TRBV6-6 . . TGTGCCAGCAGTTACCTGGACAGTCGAGAGACCCAGTACTTC CASSYLDSRETQYF
TRBJ2-7 TRBV7-9 once . TGTGCCAGCAGCTCGGGGACAACCAACGAGCAGTACTTC CASSSGTTNEQYF
TRBJ2-7 TRBV6-1 once . TGTGCCAGCAGTGTACGGACGTACTCCTACGAGCAGTACTTC CASSVRTYSYEQYF
TRBJ2-7 TRBV9 . . TGTGCCAGCAGCGTAGGCGTCCTCACCGAGCAGTACTTC CASSVGVLTEQYF
TRBJ2-7 TRBV10-1 . TRBD2 TGCGCCAGCAGTGAGGGGACTAGCGGCGACTACGAGCAGTACTTC CASSEGTSGDYEQYF
TRBJ2-7 TRBV7-6 few . TGTGCCAGCAGCTTCCGGCTCGGGGACGAGCAGTACTTC CASSFRLGDEQYF
TRBJ2-3 TRBV13 . TRBD2 TGTGCCAGCAGCCTACGACTAGCGGGAGCCTCAGATACGCAGTATTTT CASSLRLAGASDTQYF
TRBJ2-1 TRBV2 . TRBD2 TGTGCCAGCAGTGGGCCTAGCGGGACCTCCTACAATGAGCAGTTCTTC CASSGPSGTSYNEQFF
TRBJ2-7 TRBV27 . . TGTGCCAGCGCCTCCGCAGTGGCCTCCTACGAGCAGTACTTC CASASAVASYEQYF
TRBJ2-7 TRBV29-1 . TRBD2 TGCAGCGTCGCCGGGACTAGCGGGTACGAGCAGTACTTC CSVAGTSGYEQYF
TRBJ2-7 TRBV19 . . TGTGCCAGTAGTCAACGGTTCATCTCCTACGAGCAGTACTTC CASSQRFISYEQYF
TRBJ1-2 TRBV27 . TRBD1 TGTGCCAGCAGTCTCCGGACAGGGTTCTATGGCTACACCTTT CASSLRTGFYGYTF
TRBJ2-3 TRBV13 . TRBD2 TGTGCCAGCAGCTCTAGGACTAGCGGGAGAGGCACAGATACGCAGTATTTT CASSSRTSGRGTDTQYF
TRBJ2-7 TRBV6-5 . . TGTGCCAGCAGTTACTCCGAATTGGTCCACGAGCAGTACTTC CASSYSELVHEQYF
TRBJ2-2 TRBV10-2 . . TGCGCCAGCAGGGGTGACAACACCGGGGAGCTGTTTTTT CASRGDNTGELFF
TRBJ1-4 TRBV4-1 . TRBD1 TGCGCCAGCAGCCAAGGTCCGGCAGGGGGCCTAGAAAAACTGTTTTTT CASSQGPAGGLEKLFF
TRBJ2-1 TRBV4-1 . . TGCGCCAGCAGCTCCGGGATGAGCTCCTACAATGAGCAGTTCTTC CASSSGMSSYNEQFF
TRBJ2-7 TRBV29-1 . TRBD1 TGCAGCGTTGAAGTGGGGCAGGGGGCTTACGAGCAGTACTTC CSVEVGQGAYEQYF
TRBJ2-7 TRBV19 . . TGTGCCAGTAGTATCGAAGACAGGCTGGTCTACGAGCAGTACTTC CASSIEDRLVYEQYF
TRBJ2-7 TRBV5-1 . . TGCGCCAGCAGCTTGGATTCGGACACTTACTCCTACGAGCAGTACTTC CASSLDSDTYSYEQYF